What follows describes a single T cell receptor (beta chain). At one end, the junction sequence differs from germline, possibly due to a read error. This record belongs to a study of blood T cells in healthy people across ages. The sample providers were healthy Caucasian people from Russia, aged roughly 6 to 95. A second about 6 to 12 cycle PCR used barcoded and J-beta primers. Unique molecular identifiers of 12 random nucleotides labeled each cDNA. From the 5' RACE reads, TCRdb called clonotypes with MiXCR, one entry per CDR3 protein. Of more than 750,000 distinct CDR3 sequences detected, roughly 29% appear once; the ten largest clones hold 10%. The same sample was also studied in work on T cells of mothers and their children. Turning to that study: Three healthy Caucasian mothers, along with their six children, were the donors. The data showed no persistent microchimeric T cell clones.

The receptor's source is a woman between 40 and 50 years old in good health. The source material was blood.

In DNA form, the CDR3 reads TGCAGCGTCTTGTGGACCGGGGAGTTGTTTTTT. This translates into CSVLWTGELFF. V gene TRBV29-1 combines with J gene TRBJ2-2, with TRBD2 as a possible D gene (5 bases). Germline V gives CDR1 SQVTM, CDR2 ANQGSEA. This CDR3 region has 11 residues.